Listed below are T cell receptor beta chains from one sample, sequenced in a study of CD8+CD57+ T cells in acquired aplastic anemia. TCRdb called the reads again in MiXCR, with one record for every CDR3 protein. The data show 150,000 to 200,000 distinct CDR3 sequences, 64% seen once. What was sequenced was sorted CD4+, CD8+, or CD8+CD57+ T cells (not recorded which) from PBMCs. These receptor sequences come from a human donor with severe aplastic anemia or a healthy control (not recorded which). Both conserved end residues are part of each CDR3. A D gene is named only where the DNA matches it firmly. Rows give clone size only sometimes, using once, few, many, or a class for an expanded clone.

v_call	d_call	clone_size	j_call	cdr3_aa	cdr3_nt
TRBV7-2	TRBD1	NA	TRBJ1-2	CASSSNRGQWFGYTF	TGTGCCAGCAGCTCCAACAGGGGGCAGTGGTTTGGCTACACCTTC
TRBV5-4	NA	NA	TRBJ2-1	CASSLTVDNEQFF	TGTGCCAGCAGCTTGACGGTTGACAATGAGCAGTTCTTC
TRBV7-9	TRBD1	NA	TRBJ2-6	CASSFDRGSGANVLTF	TGTGCCAGCAGCTTCGACAGGGGCTCTGGGGCCAACGTCCTGACTTTC
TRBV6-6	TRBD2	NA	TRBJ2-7	CASSYVAGGPSGQYF	TGTGCCAGCAGTTACGTAGCGGGAGGGCCCTCCGGGCAGTACTTC
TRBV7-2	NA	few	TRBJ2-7	CASSLGVSVYEQYF	TGTGCCAGCAGCTTAGGGGTTAGCGTCTACGAGCAGTACTTC
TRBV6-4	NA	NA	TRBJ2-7	CASSEEVVSSYEQYF	TGTGCCAGCAGTGAAGAGGTCGTCAGCTCCTACGAGCAGTACTTC
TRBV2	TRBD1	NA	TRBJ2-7	CASSEDRVVEQYF	TGTGCCAGCAGTGAGGACAGGGTTGTCGAGCAGTACTTC
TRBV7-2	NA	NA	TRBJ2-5	CASSPELRKGETQYF	TGTGCCAGCAGCCCAGAGCTACGAAAGGGGGAGACCCAGTACTTC
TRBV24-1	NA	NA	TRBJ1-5	CATSEDGTVNQPQHF	TGTGCCACCAGTGAGGATGGGACTGTGAATCAGCCCCAGCATTTT
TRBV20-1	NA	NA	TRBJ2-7	CSARGEWRPYEQYF	TGCAGTGCTAGAGGGGAGTGGCGCCCCTACGAGCAGTACTTC
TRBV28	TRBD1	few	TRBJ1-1	CASSTQDRVDMNTEAFF	TGTGCCAGCAGTACCCAGGACAGGGTAGACATGAACACTGAAGCTTTCTTT
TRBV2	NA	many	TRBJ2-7	CASSENRDLSYEQYF	TGTGCCAGCAGTGAGAACAGGGATCTTTCCTACGAGCAGTACTTC
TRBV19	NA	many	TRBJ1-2	CASSITGDINYGYTF	TGTGCCAGTAGTATCACGGGGGATATTAACTATGGCTACACCTTC
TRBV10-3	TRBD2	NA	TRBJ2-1	CATEPGGAYNEQFF	TGTGCCACCGAACCGGGGGGTGCCTACAATGAGCAGTTCTTC
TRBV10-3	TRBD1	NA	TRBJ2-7	CAISESGTATKGQYF	TGTGCCATCAGTGAGTCCGGGACAGCTACGAAGGGGCAGTACTTC
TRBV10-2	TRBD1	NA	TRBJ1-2	CASRATGDNYGYTF	TGCGCCAGCAGGGCGACAGGGGATAACTATGGCTACACCTTC
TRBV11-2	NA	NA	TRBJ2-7	CASSLGISYEQYF	TGTGCCAGCAGCCTGGGGATTTCCTACGAGCAGTACTTC
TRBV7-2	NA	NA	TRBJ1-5	CASSPSRERNQPQHF	TGTGCCAGCAGCCCCTCCAGGGAGCGCAATCAGCCCCAGCATTTT
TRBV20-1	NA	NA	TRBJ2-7	CSAREVHSYEQYF	TGCAGTGCTAGAGAGGTCCACTCCTACGAGCAGTACTTC
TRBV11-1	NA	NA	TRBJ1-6	CASSTTGGNNSPLHF	TGTGCCAGCAGCACGACGGGCGGTAATAATTCACCCCTCCACTTT
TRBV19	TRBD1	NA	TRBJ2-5	CASSITLTGTETQYF	TGTGCCAGTAGTATCACTCTGACAGGGACCGAGACCCAGTACTTC
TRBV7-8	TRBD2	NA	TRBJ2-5	CASSVLAGEVLETQYF	TGTGCCAGCAGCGTACTAGCGGGAGAAGTGTTGGAGACCCAGTACTTC
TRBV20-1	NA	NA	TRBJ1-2	CSARAGGQGYTF	TGCAGTGCTAGAGCCGGGGGGCAAGGCTACACCTTC
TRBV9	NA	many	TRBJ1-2	CASSAQGQSLGNTF	TGTGCCAGCAGCGCACAAGGACAGAGCTTGGGAAACACCTTC
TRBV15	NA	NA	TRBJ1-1	CATSRDQYRPSNTEAFF	TGTGCCACCAGCAGAGATCAGTACCGACCATCGAACACTGAAGCTTTCTTT
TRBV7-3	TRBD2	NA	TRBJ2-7	CASSLTPGLLYNEQYF	TGTGCCAGCAGCTTAACGCCGGGACTACTCTACAACGAGCAGTACTTC
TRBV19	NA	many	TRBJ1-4	CASSIVGEATNEKLFF	TGTGCCAGTAGTATAGTGGGGGAAGCAACTAATGAAAAACTGTTTTTT
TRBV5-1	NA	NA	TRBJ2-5	CASSFSQSQETQYF	TGCGCCAGCAGCTTTAGCCAGTCCCAAGAGACCCAGTACTTC
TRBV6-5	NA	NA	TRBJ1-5	CASSYSGLDQPQHF	TGTGCCAGCAGTTACTCAGGGTTGGATCAGCCCCAGCATTTT
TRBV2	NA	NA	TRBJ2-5	CASSEGIGGRYQETQYF	TGTGCCAGCAGTGAAGGTATCGGAGGACGGTACCAAGAGACCCAGTACTTC
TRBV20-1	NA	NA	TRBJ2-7	CSARLDSYEQYF	TGCAGTGCTAGACTTGACTCCTACGAGCAGTACTTC
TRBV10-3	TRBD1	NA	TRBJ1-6	CAISESAGGSYNSPLHF	TGTGCCATCAGTGAGTCGGCAGGGGGCTCCTATAATTCACCCCTCCACTTT
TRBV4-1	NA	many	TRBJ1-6	CASSRGTPFNSPLHF	TGCGCCAGCAGCCGTGGTACCCCTTTTAATTCACCCCTCCACTTT
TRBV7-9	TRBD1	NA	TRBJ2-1	CATSTGDNEQFF	TGTGCCACATCGACAGGGGACAATGAGCAGTTCTTC
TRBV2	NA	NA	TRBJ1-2	CASSSIREPRYGYTF	TGTGCCAGCAGCTCTATAAGGGAGCCAAGGTATGGCTACACCTTC
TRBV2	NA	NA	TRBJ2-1	CASSDGPQFF	TGTGCCAGCAGTGACGGACCCCAGTTCTTC
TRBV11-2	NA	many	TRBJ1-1	CASSLFFGYGDSNTEAFF	TGTGCCAGCAGCTTATTCTTCGGTTATGGTGACAGCAACACTGAAGCTTTCTTT
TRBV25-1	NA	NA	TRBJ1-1	CASNRNTEAFF	TGTGCCAGTAACAGGAACACTGAAGCTTTCTTT
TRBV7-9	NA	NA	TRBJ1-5	CASSLQGQDQPQHF	TGTGCCAGCAGCTTACAGGGGCAGGATCAGCCCCAGCATTTT
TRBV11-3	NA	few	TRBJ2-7	CASSFSPHEQYF	TGCGCCAGCAGCTTCTCCCCCCACGAGCAGTACTTC
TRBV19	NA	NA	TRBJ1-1	CASSIGGEAFF	TGTGCCAGTAGTATCGGAGGTGAAGCTTTCTTT
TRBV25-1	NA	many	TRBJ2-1	CASSEPRGGEQFF	TGTGCCAGCAGTGAACCGAGGGGGGGGGAGCAGTTCTTC
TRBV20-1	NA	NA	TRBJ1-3	CSARGNGNTIYF	TGCAGTGCTAGAGGAAATGGAAACACCATATATTTT
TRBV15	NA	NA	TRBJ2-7	CATSRGGEQSYEQYF	TGTGCCACCAGCAGAGGCGGAGAGCAATCCTACGAGCAGTACTTC
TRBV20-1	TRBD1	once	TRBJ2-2	CSAKTGVTGELFF	TGCAGTGCTAAAACAGGGGTTACCGGGGAGCTGTTTTTT
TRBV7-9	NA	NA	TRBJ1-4	CASSLVGRGEKLFF	TGTGCCAGCAGCTTAGTGGGCCGAGGTGAAAAACTGTTTTTT
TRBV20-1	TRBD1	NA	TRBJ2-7	CSARDYGQGYEQYF	TGCAGTGCTAGAGACTACGGACAGGGCTACGAGCAGTACTTC
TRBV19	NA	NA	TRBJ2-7	CASIGQFSYKQYF	TGTGCCAGTATCGGTCAGTTCTCCTACAAGCAGTACTTC
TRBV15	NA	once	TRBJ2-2	CATSSGRGTGELFF	TGTGCCACCAGCAGCGGCCGGGGCACCGGGGAGCTGTTTTTT
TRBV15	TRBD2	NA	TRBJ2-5	CATSRDFLAGPTPQETQYF	TGTGCCACCAGCAGAGATTTTCTAGCGGGACCAACACCACAAGAGACCCAGTACTTC
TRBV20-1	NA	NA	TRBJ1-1	CSARVTGMHAEAFF	TGCAGTGCTAGAGTTACAGGGATGCACGCTGAAGCTTTCTTT
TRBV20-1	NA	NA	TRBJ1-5	CSARGVRGQGPQHF	TGCAGTGCTAGGGGGGTGCGGGGTCAGGGGCCCCAGCATTTT
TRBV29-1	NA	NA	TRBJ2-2	CSVGQVGAGELFF	TGCAGCGTTGGGCAGGTGGGGGCCGGGGAGCTGTTTTTT
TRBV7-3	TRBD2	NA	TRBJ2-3	CASSFGGASTDTQYF	TGTGCCAGCAGCTTCGGGGGGGCCAGCACAGATACGCAGTATTTT